This record looks at one T cell receptor beta chain sequence and its context. This sample stems from a study of blood T cell repertoires in COVID-19. At the level of the study: Samples came from the United States, Italy and Spain, spanning acute and convalescent COVID-19. T cells, B-cell-depleted T cells, or PBMCs provided the cDNA or gDNA that served as material.

Seattle participants joined during active infection and were tracked over time. The CDR3 consists of 15 residues. Germline V gene sequence: CDR1 SGHAT, CDR2 FQNNGV. Trimming left V 0 bases short and J 3 bases short, with 9 bases between. In the original analysis: Amplification with reference gene primers provided the estimates of nucleated cell counts. Generated by immunoSEQ multiplex PCR, the TCRdb table keeps only in-frame clones and is missing some. V, J and clone size were drawn from that table, and D and trimming were deduced from the DNA. The data contain 150,000 to 200,000 clones, 85% to 95% of them singletons.

This sequence was found in a woman aged 55-69 years with COVID-19, enrolled during active disease. Sequencing was done on a sample of peripheral blood. This chain joins TRBV11-2 and TRBJ1-5; D not resolved. The CDR3 spells CASSLETGINQPQHF. DNA of the CDR3: TGTGCCAGCAGCTTAGAAACGGGAATCAATCAGCCCCAGCATTTT.